The 5 T cell receptor beta chains below all came from one sample that was sequenced in a study of cytomegalovirus exposure and HLA in healthy donors. Assay: immunoSEQ multiplex PCR; the TCRdb copy retains only in-frame clones and omits some. The repertoire holds 120,000 or so clones, with 70% to 90% as singletons. Sequenced input: PBMCs. The source is a woman aged 18 to 35 in good health and CMV-seronegative.

J is TRBJ2-3 and V is TRBV9, with TRBD2 identical over 11 bases. The CDR3 runs to 16 residues. V lost 0 bases and J lost 6; bases outside the gene matches: 6. Germline CDR1 reads SGDLS; CDR2 reads YYNGEE. This CDR3 reads CASSVASSGGPDTQYF. The DNA of the CDR3 is TGTGCCAGCAGCGTAGCGTCTAGCGGGGGGCCGGATACGCAGTATTTT.

V gene TRBV29-1 combines with J gene TRBJ2-7, with TRBD1 matching 7 bases. The CDR3 has 14 residues. V lost 6 bases to trimming and J lost 2 bases; unmatched junction nucleotides: 10. Per the germline V gene, CDR1 is SQVTM and CDR2 is ANQGSEA. CDR3 in DNA: TGCAGCGTGACGGGACAGCGTACTGCCTACGAGCAGTACTTC. Translation: CSVTGQRTAYEQYF.

The count of this clone is one. The chain recombines TRBV28 with TRBJ2-3, with D possibly TRBD1 on 6 matching bases. V dropped 4 bases and J dropped 1 base, with 21 bases sitting between them. CDR3 length: 18 amino acids. Germline-derived CDR1 and CDR2 are MDHEN and SYDVKM. This chain's CDR3 is CASSSSGTSFSRTDTQYF. DNA for the CDR3: TGTGCCAGCAGTTCATCCGGGACATCTTTTTCGCGCACAGATACGCAGTATTTT.

As DNA, the CDR3 is TGTGCCAGCAGCGGCGGGCGGGCCTACGAGCAGTACTTC. This codes for CASSGGRAYEQYF. The V and J genes are TRBV5-4 and TRBJ2-7; D is perhaps TRBD2 (5 bases). This CDR3 is 13 amino acids long. V was pared by 4 bases and J by 2 bases, with 10 bases between. Germline V gene sequence: CDR1 SGHNT, CDR2 YYREEE (reference sequence).

V gene TRBV19 combines with J gene TRBJ1-2; D possibly corresponds to TRBD1 (6 bases). The CDR3 runs 15 residues. Germline CDR1 is LNHDA and CDR2 is SQIVND (reference sequence). The V gene lost 4 bases and the J gene lost 5 bases, with 17 bases spanning the gap. The CDR3 DNA reads as TGTGCCAGTAGTACACAGGGAGTCTTATGGTATGGCTACACCTTC. Translating gives CASSTQGVLWYGYTF. Variable domain in full (rest from reference TRBV19 and TRBJ1-2): DGGITQSPKYLFRKEGQNVTLSCEQNLNHDAMYWYRQDPGQGLRLIYYSQIVNDFQKGDIAEGYSVSREKKESFPLTVTSAQKNPTAFYLCASSTQGVLWYGYTFGSGTRLTVV.